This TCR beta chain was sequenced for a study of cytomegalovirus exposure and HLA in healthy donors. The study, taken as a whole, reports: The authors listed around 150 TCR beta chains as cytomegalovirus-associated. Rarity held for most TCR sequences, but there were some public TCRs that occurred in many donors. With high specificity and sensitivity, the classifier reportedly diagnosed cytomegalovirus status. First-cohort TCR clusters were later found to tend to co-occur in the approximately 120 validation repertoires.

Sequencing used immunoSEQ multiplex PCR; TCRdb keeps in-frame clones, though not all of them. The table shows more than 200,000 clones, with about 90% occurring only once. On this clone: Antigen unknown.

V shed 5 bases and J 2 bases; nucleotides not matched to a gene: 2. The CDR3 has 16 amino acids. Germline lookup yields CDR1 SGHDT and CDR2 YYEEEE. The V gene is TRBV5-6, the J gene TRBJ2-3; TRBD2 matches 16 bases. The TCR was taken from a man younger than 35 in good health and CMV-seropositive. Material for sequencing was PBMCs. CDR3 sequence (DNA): TGTGCCAGCAGGGGGACTAGCGGGAGGGACACAGATACGCAGTATTTT. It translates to CASRGTSGRDTDTQYF.